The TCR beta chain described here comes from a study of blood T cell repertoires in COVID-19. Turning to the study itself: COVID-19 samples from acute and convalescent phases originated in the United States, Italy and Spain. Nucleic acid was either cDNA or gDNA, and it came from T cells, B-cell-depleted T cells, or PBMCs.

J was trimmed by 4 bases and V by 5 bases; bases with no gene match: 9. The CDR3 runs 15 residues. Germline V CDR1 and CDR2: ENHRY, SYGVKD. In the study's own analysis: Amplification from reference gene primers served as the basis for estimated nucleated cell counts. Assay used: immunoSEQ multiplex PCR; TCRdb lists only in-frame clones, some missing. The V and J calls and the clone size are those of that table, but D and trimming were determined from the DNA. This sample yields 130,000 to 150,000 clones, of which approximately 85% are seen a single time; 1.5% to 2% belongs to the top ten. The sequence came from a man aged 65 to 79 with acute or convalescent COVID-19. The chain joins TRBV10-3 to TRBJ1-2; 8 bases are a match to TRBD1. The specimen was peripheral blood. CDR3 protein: CAISSPGGASYGYTF. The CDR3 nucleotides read TGTGCCATCAGTTCCCCAGGGGGCGCATCCTATGGCTACACCTTC.